The 11 T cell receptor beta chains reported below all come from one sample, sequenced in a study of Ad26.COV2.S vaccination and SARS-CoV-2 variants. This sample's treatment: approximately 18 received Ad26.COV2.S at low or high dose, single or two shots; several received placebo; per-sample allocation not given. The study sampled participants on day 63 after the first vaccine or placebo injection. Produced via immunoSEQ multiplex PCR; TCRdb's table is partial and in-frame only. The sample yields over 400,000 clones, 80% to 95% seen once. This sample comprised peripheral blood, obtained in a trial of Ad26.COV2.S vaccine versus placebo. Receptors originate from a person aged 18-65 years who received the Ad26.COV2.S COVID-19 vaccine or a placebo.

V and J are TRBV28 and TRBJ2-4, with a weak D call TRBD2 (5 bases). V lost 10 bases to trimming and J lost 0 bases, with 13 bases between them. Germline V CDR1 and CDR2: MDHEN, SYDVKM. The length of the CDR3 is 14 residues. The CDR3 region is CAIHSDLAKNIQYF. The CDR3, as DNA: TGTGCCATCCATAGCGACTTAGCCAAAAACATTCAGTACTTC.

V usage is TRBV5-5 and J usage is TRBJ1-4; a weak D match, TRBD1 (6 bases). The length of the CDR3 is 14 residues. Deletions cut 2 bases from V and 5 bases from J, with 10 bases between. Germline-derived CDR1 and CDR2 are SGHKS and YYEKEE (reference sequence). The CDR3 sequence is CASSFTGINEKLFF. Written as DNA, the CDR3 is TGTGCCAGCAGCTTTACAGGGATCAATGAAAAACTGTTTTTT.

This chain's CDR3 is CASSSSGTRSTDTQYF. CDR3 coding DNA: TGTGCCAGCAGTTCCTCCGGGACTAGGAGCACAGATACGCAGTATTTT. The V call is TRBV27, the J call TRBJ2-3; 8 bases are a match to TRBD2. Trimming took 4 bases from V and 0 from J; bases not matched to a gene: 6. The V gene's germline CDR1 is MNHEY and CDR2 SMNVEV (reference sequence). CDR3 length equals 16 residues.

Comment on this clone: Other nucleotide sequences from this sample produce the same CDR3. The chain uses TRBV27 and TRBJ1-1, with D unresolved. The germline CDR1 and CDR2 sequences are MNHEY and SMNVEV (reference sequence). The CDR3 has 13 amino acids. V was clipped by 2 bases and J by 0 bases, with 4 bases between them. In nucleotides, the CDR3 is TGTGCCAGCAGTTTACTCTTGAACACTGAAGCTTTCTTT. Its protein is CASSLLLNTEAFF.

V is TRBV3-1 (or the pseudogene TRBV3-2) and J is TRBJ2-5; perhaps TRBD2 as D (5 bases). The V gene's germline CDR1 is LGHDT and CDR2 YNNKEL (reference sequence). The CDR3 has 15 amino acids. V was pared by 3 bases and J by 0 bases, with 11 bases between. The CDR3: CASSHNGRDQETQYF. The CDR3, as DNA: TGTGCCAGCAGCCATAACGGGCGGGACCAAGAGACCCAGTACTTC.

This clone has only one observation. V gene TRBV5-1 combines with J gene TRBJ2-7; 13 nucleotides line up with TRBD2. CDR3 length: 16 residues. V was pared by 4 bases and J by 1 base, with 5 bases of the junction left unmatched. The germline gives CDR1 SGHRS, CDR2 YFSETQ. The CDR3 DNA follows: TGCGCCAGCAGCCCGGGACTAGCGGGGAGATCCTACGAGCAGTACTTC. This encodes CASSPGLAGRSYEQYF.

This chain uses TRBV6-5 with TRBJ1-2; D is undetermined. The V end was cut by 0 bases, the J end by 8 bases, with 13 bases between. The CDR3 is 14 amino acids. Germline V gives CDR1 MNHEY, CDR2 SVGAGI. This CDR3 reads CASSYSTWPVGYTF. DNA for the CDR3: TGTGCCAGCAGTTACTCTACTTGGCCGGTCGGCTACACCTTC.

V is TRBV4-1 and J is TRBJ2-2; maybe TRBD1 (6 bases). Germline CDR1 reads MGHRA; CDR2 reads YSYEKL. The CDR3 consists of 16 residues. Deletions cut 1 base from V and 5 bases from J, with 14 bases between. The CDR3 region is CASSQALTGWTGELFF. The CDR3 DNA sequence: TGCGCCAGCAGCCAAGCATTAACAGGGTGGACCGGGGAGCTGTTTTTT.

The gene calls are TRBV24-1 and TRBJ1-5; D is possibly TRBD1 (6 bases). Germline V gives CDR1 KGHDR, CDR2 SFDVKD. The CDR3 loop spans 14 amino acids. Trimming shortened V by 6 bases and J by 7 bases, and 15 bases separated the two germline ends. The CDR3 spells CATSIGGAGQPQHF. The DNA of the CDR3 is TGTGCCACCAGTATTGGGGGCGCGGGGCAGCCCCAGCATTTT.

The chain uses TRBV7-6 and TRBJ2-7; 7 bases map to TRBD1. Germline V gives CDR1 SGHVS, CDR2 FNYEAQ. CDR3 length equals 15 residues. Germline trimming cut 4 bases from V and 0 bases from J; bases unmatched to any gene: 6. CDR3 loop: CASSWTGGISYEQYF. The CDR3 DNA reads TGTGCCAGCAGCTGGACAGGCGGTATCTCCTACGAGCAGTACTTC.

The rearrangement links TRBV3-1 (or the pseudogene TRBV3-2) to TRBJ2-7; TRBD2 agrees at 7 bases. V was clipped by 3 bases and J by 4 bases; unmatched bases: 6. Germline CDR1 is LGHDT and CDR2 is YNNKEL (reference sequence). This CDR3 has 14 residues. This CDR3 reads CASSHPGRDYEQYF. The CDR3 DNA is TGTGCCAGCAGCCACCCGGGGAGGGATTACGAGCAGTACTTC.